The present entry profiles one T cell receptor (beta chain) with its context. Its antigen is unknown. This sample is part of a study of OX40 agonist ivuxolimab in advanced cancers. On the study more broadly: The patients received agonistic anti-OX40 (CD134) antibody ivuxolimab. Past anti-PD-1, anti-PD-L1 or anti-CTLA-4 therapy was accepted, and approximately 37% had received some. Study observations and caveats: Partial responders receiving 0.1-3.0 mg/kg showed among the lowest clonal expansion. Low normalized clonal expansion also occurred in some nonresponding patients.

Using immunoSEQ multiplex PCR, the repertoire was profiled, and TCRdb retains in-frame clones only, with some absent. The table records 75,000 to 100,000 clones, about 84% of them present only once. The CDR3 is 17 amino acids. V lost 1 base to trimming and J lost 5 bases, with 17 bases between them. Germline V CDR1 and CDR2: SNHLY, FYNNEI. The clonotype comes from an adult with an advanced solid tumor such as melanoma, head and neck, liver or kidney cancer. The specimen was CD4+ or CD8+ T cells sorted from blood, collected in a trial of the OX40 agonist ivuxolimab. The chain combines TRBV2 with TRBJ2-2; TRBD1 or TRBD2 may be the D gene (6 bases each). CDR3 DNA sequence: TGTGCCAGCAGTGAAGGCGCGGGGCAGGGGAAGACCGGGGAGCTGTTTTTT. Translated: CASSEGAGQGKTGELFF.